Each of the 23 T cell receptor beta chains below was sequenced from the same sample in a study of blood T cells in healthy people across ages. A second PCR of about 7 to 11 cycles used a sample-barcoded 5' primer and a J-beta primer mix. TCRdb redid the calling of the 5' RACE reads with MiXCR, one entry per CDR3 protein. The table has some 760,000 distinct CDR3 sequences, around 25% seen once. The sample was also linked to a second study, of T cells of mothers and their children.

Specimen: blood. The source is a boy aged 5-17 years in good health.

This clonotype was counted only a few times. The chain employs TRBV6-2 or TRBV6-3 and TRBJ1-4, with 9 bases aligning to TRBD1. Germline V gene sequence: CDR1 MNHEY, CDR2 SVGEGT. The CDR3 contains 15 residues. Trimming at V came to 5 bases and at J to 4 bases, leaving 5 bases not matched to a gene. CDR3 protein: CASSAPGQGNEKLFF. In DNA, the CDR3 is TGTGCCAGCAGTGCGCCGGGACAGGGTAATGAAAAACTGTTTTTT.

This clonotype has more than one count but fewer than ten. V is TRBV7-2 and J is TRBJ1-2, with a possible D match to TRBD1 (6 bases). V shed 5 bases and J shed 2 bases, with 12 bases lying between them. Per germline, CDR1 SGHTA and CDR2 FQGNSA. This CDR3 spans 14 amino acids. The CDR3: CASSTRGQNYGYTF. CDR3 DNA: TGTGCCAGCAGCACCCGTGGACAGAACTATGGCTACACCTTC.

Notes on this clonotype: At one end the junction does not follow the germline gene, possibly because of a read error. The chain joins TRBV12-3 or TRBV12-4 to TRBJ1-2; 8 nucleotides line up with TRBD1. This CDR3 comprises 14 residues. The CDR3: CVSSPGRGPAGYTF. CDR3 DNA sequence: TGTGTCAGCAGCCCCGGCAGGGGGCCAGCTGGCTACACCTTC.

The chain employs TRBV5-5 and TRBJ2-5, with 12 bases identical to TRBD2. Germline V gene lookup returns CDR1 SGHKS and CDR2 YYEKEE (reference sequence). The ends lost 1 base at V and 5 bases at J; junction bases unmatched: 9. The CDR3 contains 17 residues. CDR3 amino acids: CASSLQASGGAWETQYF. For the CDR3, the DNA is TGTGCCAGCAGCTTGCAGGCTAGCGGGGGGGCGTGGGAGACCCAGTACTTC. Filled out from reference TRBV5-5 and TRBJ2-5, the complete variable domain reads DAGVTQSPTHLIKTRGQQVTLRCSPISGHKSVSWYQQVLGQGPQFIFQYYEKEERGRGNFPDRFSARQFPNYSSELNVNALLLGDSALYLCASSLQASGGAWETQYFGPGTRLLVL.

The chain employs TRBV10-3 and TRBJ1-2; maybe TRBD1 (5 bases). From germline, CDR1 is ENHRY and CDR2 SYGVKD. The ends were cut back, 7 bases at V and 3 bases at J, with 12 bases in the middle. This CDR3 comprises 13 residues. For the CDR3, the DNA is TGTGCCATCAAAGGCGGACAAGACTATGGCTACACCTTC. Translated: CAIKGGQDYGYTF.

The chain couples TRBV20-1 to TRBJ2-5, with 8 bases fitting TRBD2. Looked up from germline, CDR1 is DFQATT and CDR2 is SNEGSKA (reference sequence). The CDR3 has 15 amino acids. The ends lost 1 base at V and 1 base at J; junction bases unmatched: 5. As DNA, the CDR3 is TGCAGTGCTAGAGGAGGAGGACTAGCCCAAGAGACCCAGTACTTC. Amino acid sequence: CSARGGGLAQETQYF.

Only a few counts were recorded for this clonotype. The chain is built from TRBV6-5 and TRBJ2-5, with D tentatively TRBD2 (5 bases). Trimming removed 6 bases from V and 4 bases from J, with 15 bases in between. Germline V gives CDR1 MNHEY, CDR2 SVGAGI. The length of the CDR3 is 14 residues. The CDR3 loop is CASSPDREAETQYF. Written as DNA, the CDR3 is TGTGCCAGCAGCCCCGACCGGGAAGCAGAGACCCAGTACTTC.

This clonotype was seen a few times. This sequence joins TRBV7-2 and TRBJ2-1, with 7 bases identical to TRBD1. Trimming cost V 6 bases and J 4 bases; bases outside gene matches: 9. This CDR3 has 15 amino acids. CDR1 SGHTA and CDR2 FQGNSA come from the germline V gene. CDR3 in amino acids: CASRQDRALYNEQFF. CDR3 sequence (DNA): TGTGCCAGCAGACAAGACAGGGCTCTTTACAATGAGCAGTTCTTC.

The table lists this clonotype with a few counts. The chain links TRBV3-1 to TRBJ1-2, with TRBD1 as a possible D gene (6 bases). The V and J ends lost 0 bases and 8 bases respectively, with 13 bases between them. The CDR3 is 14 amino acids. CDR1 and CDR2 from the germline V gene are LGHDT and YNNKEL (reference sequence). CDR3 amino acids: CASSQEGGLEGYTF. The CDR3 DNA follows: TGTGCCAGCAGCCAAGAAGGGGGGCTCGAAGGCTACACCTTC.

The V and J genes are TRBV7-2 and TRBJ1-5; 8 bases are shared with TRBD1. The CDR3 runs 15 residues. The V and J ends lost 5 bases and 1 base, in that order; junction bases with no gene match: 4. CDR1 and CDR2 from the germline V gene are SGHTA and FQGNSA. CDR3 in DNA: TGTGCCAGCAGCGAAACAGGGGGGAGCAATCAGCCCCAGCATTTT. The encoded protein is CASSETGGSNQPQHF.

The chain uses TRBV29-1 and TRBJ2-3; 9 nucleotides line up with TRBD2. Germline CDR1 is SQVTM and CDR2 is ANQGSEA. V shed 4 bases and J 5 bases; nucleotides not matched to a gene: 10. The CDR3 runs to 15 residues. The CDR3 loop is CSVGAGGLYGDTQYF. The CDR3 DNA follows: TGCAGCGTTGGGGCGGGAGGGCTATATGGAGATACGCAGTATTTT.

The V and J genes are TRBV6-2 or TRBV6-3 and TRBJ1-6, with D unclear. The CDR3 is made up of 13 amino acids. Per the germline V gene, CDR1 is MNHEY and CDR2 is SVGEGT. V was shortened by 8 bases and J by 4 bases, with 9 bases between the two germline ends. The CDR3 DNA follows: TGTGCCAGCTCGGTCGGATATAATTCACCCCTCCACTTT. This gives the protein CASSVGYNSPLHF.

In this sample, this clonotype turned up a few times. One end of the junction is discordant with germline, which a read error may explain. The chain has TRBV24-1 and TRBJ1-2, with unresolved D. This CDR3 contains 16 residues. Per the germline V gene, CDR1 is KGHDR and CDR2 is SFDVKD. The CDR3 spells CAASVSADGSNYGYTF. Here the CDR3 DNA reads TGTGCCGCCAGTGTCTCCGCCGACGGATCTAACTATGGCTACACCTTC.

The CDR3, as DNA: TGTGCCAGCAGTTTCCAGGGACTAGCTCGCGAGCAGTACTTC. Translated, it gives CASSFQGLAREQYF. The genes are TRBV12-3 or TRBV12-4 and TRBJ2-5; 9 bases fit TRBD2. The J call is doubtful: the DNA matches TRBJ2-7 better. CDR3 length: 14 amino acids.

This clonotype was detected only a few times. The rearrangement links TRBV5-6 to TRBJ2-5; TRBD1 matches 9 bases. The end of the DNA is better explained by TRBJ2-7, so the J call may be wrong. Germline assignment: CDR1 SGHDT and CDR2 YYEEEE. This CDR3 region has 15 residues. The CDR3 region has the DNA TGTGCCAGCAGCGCTTCCGGGACAGGGTCCTACGAGCAGTACTTC. This gives the protein CASSASGTGSYEQYF.

This clonotype was seen a few times. The chain uses TRBV24-1 and TRBJ2-2; the D is unclear. The CDR3 loop spans 13 amino acids. Germline values: CDR1 KGHDR, CDR2 SFDVKD. Trimming took off 0 bases at V and 7 bases at J, with 5 bases between the two ends. The chain's CDR3 is CATSDLHSGELFF. Here the CDR3 DNA reads TGTGCCACCAGTGATTTGCATAGCGGGGAGCTGTTTTTT.

This chain joins TRBV4-2 and TRBJ2-3; a weak D match, TRBD1 (6 bases). V gave up 2 bases and J gave up 2 bases, with 14 bases separating them. The CDR3 is 16 residues long. Germline CDR1 is LGHNA and CDR2 is YNFKEQ. The CDR3 sequence: CASSQPDQGITDTQYF. CDR3 DNA sequence: TGTGCCAGCAGCCAACCGGACCAGGGGATCACAGATACGCAGTATTTT.

The V gene is TRBV19, the J gene TRBJ1-1; no definite D call. V was clipped by 7 bases and J by 4 bases, with 16 bases between them. The germline gives CDR1 LNHDA, CDR2 SQIVND (reference sequence). The CDR3 length is 14 residues. The CDR3 DNA reads as TGTGCCAGTACCTCCTTAGGGCGTGGCACTGAAGCTTTCTTT. It translates to CASTSLGRGTEAFF.

This clonotype was counted a few times. The V gene is TRBV7-9, the J gene TRBJ1-4, with unresolved D. This CDR3 spans 14 amino acids. Germline V gives CDR1 SEHNR, CDR2 FQNEAQ (reference sequence). With 3 bases removed from V and 8 bases from J, the gap between germline ends came to 13 bases. The CDR3 is CASSLQGLWEKLFF. The CDR3 region has the DNA TGTGCCAGCAGCTTGCAAGGATTGTGGGAAAAACTGTTTTTT.

This clonotype was recorded a few times. The rearrangement links TRBV28 to TRBJ2-5; TRBD2 matches 8 bases. The CDR3 is 14 amino acids. With 8 bases clipped from V and 2 bases from J, the junction kept 7 bases outside the gene matches. Germline V gene sequence: CDR1 MDHEN, CDR2 SYDVKM. The CDR3 sequence is CASGVGGVQETQYF. The DNA for the CDR3 is TGTGCCAGCGGTGTCGGGGGGGTACAAGAGACCCAGTACTTC. Based on the CDR3 plus reference TRBV28 and TRBJ2-5, the full variable domain is DVKVTQSSRYLVKRTGEKVFLECVQDMDHENMFWYRQDPGLGLRLIYFSYDVKMKEKGDIPEGYSVSREKKERFSLILESASTNQTSMYLCASGVGGVQETQYFGPGTRLLVL.

This clonotype was detected only a few times. This chain connects TRBV5-1 to TRBJ2-7; 13 bases align to TRBD2. The CDR3 extends over 15 amino acids. Germline V CDR1 and CDR2: SGHRS, YFSETQ. Trimming removed 6 bases from V and 3 bases from J; junction bases left unmatched: 6. CDR3 sequence: CASNPTSGRLYEQYF. CDR3 bases: TGCGCCAGCAACCCGACTAGCGGGAGGCTCTACGAGCAGTACTTC.

This clonotype turned up a few times. The chain joins TRBV29-1 to TRBJ2-1, with D perhaps matching TRBD1 or TRBD2 (6 bases each). The CDR3 sequence is 15 residues long. The germline V and J ends were trimmed by 6 bases and 4 bases, with 19 bases remaining between them. Germline-derived CDR1 and CDR2 are SQVTM and ANQGSEA. For the CDR3, the DNA is TGCAGCGTAGCCGGGGGCGAATGCACTTACAATGAGCAGTTCTTC. Encoded protein: CSVAGGECTYNEQFF.

A few counts support this clonotype. The rearrangement joins TRBV15 to TRBJ1-5; D ambiguous. CDR3 length equals 15 residues. CDR1 is LNHNV and CDR2 is YYDKDF in the germline V gene (reference sequence). V dropped 1 base and J dropped 0 bases, with 7 bases sitting between them. The CDR3 loop is CATSRVRASNQPQHF. DNA for the CDR3: TGTGCCACCAGCAGAGTGAGGGCTAGCAATCAGCCCCAGCATTTT.